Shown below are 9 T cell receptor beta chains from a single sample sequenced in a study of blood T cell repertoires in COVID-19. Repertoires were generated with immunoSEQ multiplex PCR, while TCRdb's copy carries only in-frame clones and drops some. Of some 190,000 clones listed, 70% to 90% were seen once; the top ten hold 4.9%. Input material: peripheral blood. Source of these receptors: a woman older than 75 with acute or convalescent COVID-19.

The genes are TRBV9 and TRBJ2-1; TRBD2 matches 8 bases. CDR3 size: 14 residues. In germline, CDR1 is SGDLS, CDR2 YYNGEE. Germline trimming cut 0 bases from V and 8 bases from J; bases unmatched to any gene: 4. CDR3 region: CASSVVDGRDEQFF. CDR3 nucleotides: TGTGCCAGCAGCGTAGTTGACGGGAGGGATGAGCAGTTCTTC.

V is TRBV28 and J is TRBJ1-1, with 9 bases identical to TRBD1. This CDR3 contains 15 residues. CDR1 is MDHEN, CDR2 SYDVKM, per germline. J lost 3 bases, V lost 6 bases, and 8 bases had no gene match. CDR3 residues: CASRTGTGRDTEAFF. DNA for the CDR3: TGTGCCAGCAGAACCGGGACAGGGAGAGACACTGAAGCTTTCTTT.

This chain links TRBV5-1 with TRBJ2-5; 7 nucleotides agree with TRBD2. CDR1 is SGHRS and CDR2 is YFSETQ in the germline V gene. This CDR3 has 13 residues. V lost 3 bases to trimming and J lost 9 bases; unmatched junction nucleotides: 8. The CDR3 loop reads CASSSGGGLSQYF. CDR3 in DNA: TGCGCCAGCAGCTCGGGCGGGGGATTGTCCCAGTACTTC.

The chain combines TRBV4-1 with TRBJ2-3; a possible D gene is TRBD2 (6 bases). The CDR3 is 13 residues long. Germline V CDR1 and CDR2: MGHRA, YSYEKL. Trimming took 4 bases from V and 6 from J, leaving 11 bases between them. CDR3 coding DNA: TGCGCCAGCAGCCCGTGGGAGGTGGATACGCAGTATTTT. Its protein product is CASSPWEVDTQYF.

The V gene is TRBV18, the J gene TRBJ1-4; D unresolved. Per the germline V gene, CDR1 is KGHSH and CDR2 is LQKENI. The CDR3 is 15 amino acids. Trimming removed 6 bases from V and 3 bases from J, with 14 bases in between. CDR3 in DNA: TGTGCCAGCTCGCGCGGAGATCTGGCTAATGAAAAACTGTTTTTT. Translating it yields CASSRGDLANEKLFF.

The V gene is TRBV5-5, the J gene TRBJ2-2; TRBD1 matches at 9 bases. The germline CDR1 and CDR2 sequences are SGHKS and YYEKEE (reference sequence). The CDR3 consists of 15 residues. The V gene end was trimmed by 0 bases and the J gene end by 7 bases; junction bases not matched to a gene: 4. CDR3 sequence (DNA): TGTGCCAGCAGCTTGGACAGGGGGCTCGGCGGGGAGCTGTTTTTT. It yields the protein CASSLDRGLGGELFF.

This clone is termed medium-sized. CDR3 in DNA: TGTGCCAGTAGTATACCGGGGAACTCCTACGAGCAGTACTTC. It specifies CASSIPGNSYEQYF. This chain joins TRBV19 and TRBJ2-7, with D possibly being TRBD2 (5 bases). The CDR3 length is 14 residues. V gave up 2 bases and J gave up 0 bases, with 8 bases separating them. Looked up from germline, CDR1 is LNHDA and CDR2 is SQIVND (reference sequence).

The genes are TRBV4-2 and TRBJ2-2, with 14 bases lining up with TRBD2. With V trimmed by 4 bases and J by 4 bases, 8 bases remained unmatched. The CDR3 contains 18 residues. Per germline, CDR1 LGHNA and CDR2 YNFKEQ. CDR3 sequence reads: CASSPGTSGSILTGELFF. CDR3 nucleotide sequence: TGTGCCAGCAGCCCTGGGACTAGCGGGAGCATCCTCACCGGGGAGCTGTTTTTT.

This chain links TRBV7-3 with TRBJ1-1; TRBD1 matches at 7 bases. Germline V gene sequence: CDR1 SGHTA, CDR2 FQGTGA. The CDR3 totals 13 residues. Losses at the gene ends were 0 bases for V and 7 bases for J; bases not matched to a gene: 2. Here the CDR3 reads CASSLTTGVEAFF. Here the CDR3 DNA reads TGTGCCAGCAGCTTAACTACAGGGGTTGAAGCTTTCTTT.